This T cell receptor (beta chain) was retrieved from a study of shared clonotypes between healthy human individuals. Notes on the study in general: In the sorted subsets, rarefaction showed sequencing was incomplete despite large depth. What naive subsets generally showed was a larger estimated richness than memory subsets showed. Naive CD4 clonotype sharing across a few donors was 4% to 5%.

Note on this clone: Its antigen remains unknown.

Original methodology: Filtering differed for immunoSEQ, which gave only junction sequences without quality scores. Some clones are missing from TCRdb's copy, which holds only in-frame ones; the method was immunoSEQ multiplex PCR. V, J and clone size are taken as reported in that table, and D and trimming were inferred from the DNA itself. The sample holds 2 million to 3 million clones, roughly 93% seen once. The ends were cut back, 3 bases at V and 0 bases at J, with 13 bases in the middle. This CDR3 region has 16 residues. The germline V gene has CDR1 SGDLS and CDR2 YYNGEE. The sample comprised naive CD4+ T cells from PBMCs. Noted subset: CD45RA+ positively selected. This receptor was identified in a man aged 18-30 years in good health. Some clones in this sample may be carry-over from other donors' samples. The chain links TRBV9 to TRBJ1-3; the D is unclear. The CDR3 reads CASSASGPRSGNTIYF. As DNA, the CDR3 is TGTGCCAGCAGCGCAAGTGGCCCTCGCTCTGGAAACACCATATATTTT.